This T cell receptor (beta chain) was identified in a study of blood T cell repertoires in COVID-19. For the study at large: There were acute and convalescent COVID-19 samples, and they came from the United States, Italy and Spain. PBMCs, B-cell-depleted T cells, or T cells provided the cDNA or gDNA that made up the material.

V was pared by 4 bases and J by 6 bases, with 14 bases of the junction left unmatched. CDR3 length: 17 residues. CDR1 is SGHRS, CDR2 YFSETQ, per germline. Produced via immunoSEQ multiplex PCR; TCRdb's table is partial and in-frame only. The sample consists of about 190,000 clones, about 77% of them appearing once. Sequences were obtained from peripheral blood. The chain carries TRBV5-1 and TRBJ2-2, with 8 positions matching TRBD2. This receptor was identified in a woman older than 75 with active or convalescent COVID-19. The CDR3 spells CASSRRTSSLGSGELFF. Written as DNA, the CDR3 is TGCGCCAGCAGCCGGCGGACTAGCTCACTGGGGTCCGGGGAGCTGTTTTTT.